This TCR beta chain was identified during a study of T-cell reconstitution after alpha-beta-depleted transplantation in children. This CDR3 region has 14 residues. V was shortened by 0 bases and J by 6 bases, with 11 bases between the two germline ends. Germline lookup yields CDR1 MNHEY and CDR2 SVGAGI. General observations from the study: It was newly produced T cells that mostly accounted for T-cell counts and diversity one year after transplant. Surviving recipient T cells and thymic progenitors produced the high day-60 TCRbeta diversity seen in some patients. Roughly two months post-transplant, alpha-beta T cells reportedly originated from several hundred graft clones that had expanded.

This clonotype was counted at least ten times. The antigen remains undetermined. The TCRbeta library was prepared with unique molecular identifiers. TCRdb fed the PCR reads into MiXCR, producing one record per CDR3 protein. The data contain approximately 230,000 distinct CDR3 sequences, about a quarter of them singletons. The clonotype originates from a girl aged 2-10 years with Fanconi anemia, due to receive a stem cell transplant. The chain couples TRBV6-5 to TRBJ1-2; no reliable D call. The specimen was PBMCs, collected before TCRalphabeta/CD19-depleted stem cell transplant. The CDR3 reads CASSYSTVFDGYTF. DNA of the CDR3: TGTGCCAGCAGTTACTCGACTGTGTTCGATGGCTACACCTTC.